A single sample is the source of the 24 T cell receptor beta chains below, sequenced in a study of blood T cell repertoires in COVID-19. Assay used: immunoSEQ multiplex PCR; TCRdb lists only in-frame clones, some missing. The sample lists 250,000 to 350,000 clones; 85% were seen once. The sequenced sample consisted of PBMCs or T cells enriched from blood (not recorded which). These receptors originate from a woman in her forties or fifties who had recovered from COVID-19.

The rearrangement uses TRBV27 and TRBJ2-4, with TRBD1 identical over 7 bases. Trimming removed 6 bases from V and 1 base from J; junction bases left unmatched: 15. The germline V gene encodes CDR1 MNHEY and CDR2 SMNVEV (reference sequence). The CDR3 spans 18 residues. As DNA, the CDR3 is TGTGCCAGCAGGCCGGGGACAGACCGTGGTTTGGCCAAAAACATTCAGTACTTC. Translation gives CASRPGTDRGLAKNIQYF.

The chain has TRBV10-3 and TRBJ2-2; 8 nucleotides align to TRBD1. CDR1 and CDR2 (germline): ENHRY, SYGVKD. The CDR3 is made up of 16 amino acids. Losses at the gene ends were 0 bases for V and 4 bases for J; bases not matched to a gene: 4. The CDR3 DNA is TGTGCCATCAGTGAGTCGCTGGGGACAGGCACCGGGGAGCTGTTTTTT. Translated, it gives CAISESLGTGTGELFF.

V gene TRBV2 combines with J gene TRBJ2-5, with TRBD2 as a possible D gene (6 bases). The CDR3 runs to 15 residues. V was shortened by 6 bases and J by 2 bases, with 16 bases between the two germline ends. Germline CDR1 reads SNHLY; CDR2 reads FYNNEI. The CDR3 DNA follows: TGTGCCAGCAGCCGGGGGAAGAGGCGTCAAGAGACCCAGTACTTC. Translation: CASSRGKRRQETQYF. Variable domain in full (rest from reference TRBV2 and TRBJ2-5): EPEVTQTPSHQVTQMGQEVILRCVPISNHLYFYWYRQILGQKVEFLVSFYNNEISEKSEIFDDQFSVERPDGSNFTLKIRSTKLEDSAMYFCASSRGKRRQETQYFGPGTRLLVL.

The gene calls are TRBV12-3 or TRBV12-4 and TRBJ2-5, with a weak D call TRBD2 (5 bases). Trimming stripped 6 bases from V and 5 bases from J, with 13 bases between. This CDR3 has 13 residues. CDR3 residues: CASSLGLGETQYF. Here the CDR3 DNA reads TGTGCCAGCAGCCTCGGACTGGGCGAGACCCAGTACTTC.

This chain uses TRBV5-5 with TRBJ1-3, with D perhaps TRBD1 (5 bases). Trimming pared 5 bases from V and 4 bases from J, leaving 16 bases between. There are 15 residues in the CDR3. The germline V gene encodes CDR1 SGHKS and CDR2 YYEKEE (reference sequence). The CDR3 sequence is CASSSAGQGGNTIYF. The CDR3 DNA follows: TGTGCCAGCAGTTCAGCCGGCCAGGGAGGAAACACCATATATTTT.

The J gene is TRBJ2-1, the V gene TRBV27, with TRBD2 matching over 11 bases. This CDR3 comprises 15 residues. Losses at the gene ends were 5 bases for V and 4 bases for J; bases not matched to a gene: 4. Germline V gene data show CDR1 as MNHEY and CDR2 as SMNVEV (reference sequence). Written as DNA, the CDR3 is TGTGCCAGCAGTGTTTCTAGCGGGGGGTACAATGAGCAGTTCTTC. This codes for CASSVSSGGYNEQFF.

The chain is built from TRBV5-1 and TRBJ1-3, with D perhaps TRBD1 (6 bases). Per germline, CDR1 SGHRS and CDR2 YFSETQ. The ends were cut back, 2 bases at V and 5 bases at J, with 14 bases in the middle. The CDR3 extends over 15 amino acids. The CDR3 DNA reads TGCGCCAGCAGCTTTCAGGGGATCGGTAGAAACACCATATATTTT. This codes for CASSFQGIGRNTIYF.

The chain is built from TRBV30 and TRBJ1-4; a possible D gene is TRBD1 (6 bases). The CDR3 has 14 amino acids. CDR1 GTSNPN and CDR2 SVGIG come from the germline V gene (reference sequence). The DNA for the CDR3 is TGTGCTTGTTCTTGGGAAGGGGGAGACGAAAAACTGTTTTTT. Translated, it gives CACSWEGGDEKLFF. Full variable domain (remainder filled in from reference TRBV30 and TRBJ1-4): SQTIHQWPATLVQPVGSPLSLECTVEGTSNPNLYWYRQAAGRGLQLLFYSVGIGQISSEVPQNLSASRPQDRQFILSSKKLLLSDSGFYLCACSWEGGDEKLFFGSGTQLSVL.

The rearrangement joins TRBV19 to TRBJ1-1; the D is unclear. The CDR3 extends over 14 amino acids. CDR1 LNHDA and CDR2 SQIVND come from the germline V gene (reference sequence). The V end lost 1 base, the J end lost 6 bases, and 12 bases lay between the germline ends. The CDR3, as DNA: TGTGCCAGTAGTATAGTGCTGAGGGAGGCTGAAGCTTTCTTT. Translation gives CASSIVLREAEAFF. Combining the CDR3 with reference TRBV19 and TRBJ1-1 gives the whole variable domain DGGITQSPKYLFRKEGQNVTLSCEQNLNHDAMYWYRQDPGQGLRLIYYSQIVNDFQKGDIAEGYSVSREKKESFPLTVTSAQKNPTAFYLCASSIVLREAEAFFGQGTRLTVV.

The rearrangement uses TRBV21-1 and TRBJ2-2; the table's D call of TRBD1 was not tested on the DNA. TRBV21-1 is an annotated pseudogene. The CDR3 length is 16 residues. The CDR3 DNA follows: TGTGCCCCCTGGAATCGTACAGGGATGAACACCGGGGAGCTGTTTTTT. This gives the protein CAPWNRTGMNTGELFF.

This chain joins TRBV6-2 or TRBV6-3 and TRBJ1-1; D gene ambiguous. Trimming pared 4 bases from V and 2 bases from J, leaving 17 bases between. This CDR3 is 16 amino acids long. CDR1 MNHEY and CDR2 SVGEGT come from the germline V gene. CDR3 coding DNA: TGTGCCAGCAGTTCCCACGCCCCAGGAAGAAACACTGAAGCTTTCTTT. Its protein is CASSSHAPGRNTEAFF.

This chain joins TRBV4-1 and TRBJ2-3, with a possible D match to TRBD2 (6 bases). This CDR3 region has 17 residues. From germline, CDR1 is MGHRA and CDR2 YSYEKL. V was shortened by 4 bases and J by 5 bases, with 22 bases between the two germline ends. The CDR3 DNA follows: TGCGCCAGCAGCCTAAGCCGCGTGGGACTCCCCGAAGATACGCAGTATTTT. Encoded protein: CASSLSRVGLPEDTQYF.

V gene TRBV2 combines with J gene TRBJ2-7; 7 bases align to TRBD1. The ends lost 3 bases at V and 6 bases at J; junction bases unmatched: 5. CDR3 length equals 13 residues. Germline CDR1 and CDR2: SNHLY and FYNNEI. The CDR3 loop is CASSDLTGVEQYF. CDR3 nucleotide sequence: TGTGCCAGCAGTGACCTTACAGGGGTCGAGCAGTACTTC. The variable domain in full, with the rest retrieved from reference TRBV2 and TRBJ2-7, is EPEVTQTPSHQVTQMGQEVILRCVPISNHLYFYWYRQILGQKVEFLVSFYNNEISEKSEIFDDQFSVERPDGSNFTLKIRSTKLEDSAMYFCASSDLTGVEQYFGPGTRLTVT.

V is TRBV5-1 and J is TRBJ2-7, with D perhaps TRBD1 (6 bases). Germline V gene data show CDR1 as SGHRS and CDR2 as YFSETQ. The CDR3 is 13 residues long. V gave up 4 bases and J gave up 4 bases, with 12 bases separating them. CDR3 in amino acids: CASSNRAPYEQYF. The CDR3 DNA reads TGCGCCAGCAGCAACAGGGCGCCATACGAGCAGTACTTC.

This chain joins TRBV7-8 and TRBJ1-5; 8 nucleotides line up with TRBD1. The CDR3 sequence is 15 residues long. Germline CDR1 is SGHVS and CDR2 is FQNEAQ. V was pared by 5 bases and J by 6 bases, with 9 bases of the junction left unmatched. DNA of the CDR3: TGTGCCAGCAGCCGAGACAGGGGCTCGAGTCAGCCCCAGCATTTT. Its protein product is CASSRDRGSSQPQHF.

This chain uses TRBV29-1 with TRBJ2-2; 11 bases fit TRBD2. Germline V lookup: CDR1 SQVTM, CDR2 ANQGSEA. This CDR3 is built from 14 residues. J gave up 4 bases and V 5 bases, and 3 bases lay outside the gene matches. CDR3 region: CSVKTSGSTGELFF. The CDR3 DNA is TGCAGCGTTAAAACTAGCGGGAGCACCGGGGAGCTGTTTTTT.

The chain combines TRBV10-3 with TRBJ2-7; TRBD2 matches 7 bases. Germline V gives CDR1 ENHRY, CDR2 SYGVKD. J gave up 3 bases and V 8 bases, and 4 bases lay outside the gene matches. The length of the CDR3 is 12 residues. CDR3 protein: CAIGGEFYEQYF. In nucleotides, the CDR3 is TGTGCCATCGGGGGGGAATTCTACGAGCAGTACTTC.

The chain carries TRBV7-6 and TRBJ2-7; a possible D gene is TRBD2 (6 bases). Germline-derived CDR1 and CDR2 are SGHVS and FNYEAQ. Trimming cost V 2 bases and J 6 bases, with 11 bases left between them. This CDR3 spans 13 amino acids. The CDR3 spells CASSLRTGLEQYF. In nucleotides, the CDR3 is TGTGCCAGCAGCTTAAGGACGGGACTCGAGCAGTACTTC.

The chain recombines TRBV10-3 with TRBJ2-1; 7 bases map to TRBD2. V lost 4 bases, J lost 10 bases, and 7 bases stayed unmatched. This CDR3 comprises 13 residues. The V gene's germline CDR1 is ENHRY and CDR2 SYGVKD. CDR3 sequence: CAISAERDEEQFF. The CDR3 DNA follows: TGTGCCATCAGTGCCGAGCGGGATGAAGAGCAGTTCTTC.

In this sample, this clone turned up once. This chain uses TRBV19 with TRBJ1-5, with D unresolved. The V end was cut by 8 bases, the J end by 10 bases, with 21 bases between. This CDR3 is 14 amino acids long. Germline-derived CDR1 and CDR2 are LNHDA and SQIVND (reference sequence). The CDR3 sequence: CASEGGSGISPQHF. The DNA for the CDR3 is TGTGCCAGTGAGGGCGGTTCAGGAATCAGTCCCCAGCATTTT.

This clone was recorded once. The V and J genes are TRBV29-1 and TRBJ2-1; D is unclear. V lost 4 bases to trimming and J lost 10 bases, with 8 bases between them. Germline lookup yields CDR1 SQVTM and CDR2 ANQGSEA. The CDR3 extends over 10 amino acids. The CDR3 DNA follows: TGCAGCGTTGGAGTAAGAGAGCAGTTCTTC. Amino acid sequence: CSVGVREQFF.

In this sample, this clone turned up once. The chain recombines TRBV4-1 with TRBJ2-3; D call uncertain. The CDR3 loop spans 14 amino acids. The germline CDR1 and CDR2 sequences are MGHRA and YSYEKL. The germline V and J ends were trimmed by 4 bases and 0 bases, with 8 bases remaining between them. CDR3 protein: CASSLSASTDTQYF. In DNA form, the CDR3 reads TGCGCCAGCAGCCTCAGTGCAAGCACAGATACGCAGTATTTT.

The V call is TRBV19, the J call TRBJ1-1; D is perhaps TRBD1 (5 bases). Per the germline V gene, CDR1 is LNHDA and CDR2 is SQIVND (reference sequence). The CDR3 has 13 residues. V dropped 4 bases and J dropped 9 bases, with 15 bases sitting between them. The CDR3 region has the DNA TGTGCCAGTAGTAAAGAAAGACAGACGAAAGCTTTCTTT. Translation gives CASSKERQTKAFF.

The V call is TRBV6-1, the J call TRBJ2-5, with 11 nucleotides matching TRBD1. With V trimmed by 0 bases and J by 5 bases, 8 bases remained unmatched. This CDR3 region has 17 residues. Germline V gene data show CDR1 as MNHNS and CDR2 as SASEGT. The CDR3 bases are TGTGCCAGCAGTGAAGCGGGCGGACAGGGGGCCGCGGAGACCCAGTACTTC. Its protein product is CASSEAGGQGAAETQYF.